This entry lists 5 T cell receptor beta chains sequenced from one sample in a study of tumor-infiltrating lymphocytes in primary liver carcinoma. From approximately 20-30 mg of unsorted bulk tissue, DNA and RNA were co-extracted together. The template, 450 to 650 ng total RNA, yielded TCR beta cDNA made with a constant-region primer. Generation of the TCR beta libraries relied on three nested multiplex PCR rounds using slightly modified ARM-PCR. TRBV1-TRBV30 forward primers paired with a C-beta reverse primer were used in the first two PCR rounds, which ran approximately 11 cycles each. TCRdb processed the multiplex PCR reads anew with MiXCR; each CDR3 protein has one entry. The sample has under 85,000 distinct CDR3 sequences; 65% to 80% are singletons. Sequencing used liver tumor tissue from sampling region 1. Noted subset: tumor region T1, superior pole. The receptor source for this set is a man between 40 and 49 years old with primary liver carcinoma and hepatitis B virus infection.

This clonotype was seen repeatedly, ten times or more. The chain joins TRBV7-8 to TRBJ2-7; D call uncertain. V shed 5 bases and J shed 1 base, with 9 bases lying between them. The V gene's germline CDR1 is SGHVS and CDR2 FQNEAQ. The CDR3 is 13 residues long. CDR3 amino acids: CASSTSRSYEQYF. The CDR3 DNA follows: TGTGCCAGCAGCACCTCTAGGTCCTACGAGCAGTACTTC. The complete variable domain, with remaining parts taken from reference TRBV7-8 and TRBJ2-7, reads GAGVSQSPRYKVAKRGQDVALRCDPISGHVSLFWYQQALGQGPEFLTYFQNEAQLDKSGLPSDRFFAERPEGSVSTLKIQRTQQEDSAVYLCASSTSRSYEQYFGPGTRLTVT.

The sample holds a few counts of this clonotype. Given a much more abundant clone one base away, this may be a read error. As the CDR3 is not closed by the conserved phenylalanine or tryptophan, this likely results from a read error. V usage is TRBV7-9 and J usage is TRBJ2-7, with D possibly TRBD2 on 6 matching bases. V was trimmed by 4 bases and J by 5 bases, leaving 12 bases between them. Germline loops: CDR1 SEHNR, CDR2 FQNEAQ (reference sequence). The CDR3 has 13 amino acids. The CDR3 spells CASSSDGGHEQYL. The CDR3 nucleotides are TGTGCCAGCAGCTCGGACGGGGGACACGAGCAGTACTTA.

Comment on this clonotype: Its ends do not fully match the called genes, so a read error is possible. The chain employs TRBV6-1 and TRBJ2-7; D is unresolved. The CDR3 length is 13 residues. The V gene's germline CDR1 is MNHNS and CDR2 SASEGT. The CDR3 loop reads CASSEWGFYVQYF. CDR3 DNA sequence: TGCGCCAGCAGTGAATGGGGTTTCTACGTGCAGTACTTC.

The chain employs TRBV19 and TRBJ1-2, with 9 bases identical to TRBD1. This CDR3 has 15 amino acids. CDR1 is LNHDA and CDR2 is SQIVND in the germline V gene (reference sequence). Trimming at V came to 7 bases and at J to 6 bases, leaving 12 bases not matched to a gene. CDR3 region: CASTPTGGGSNGYTF. The CDR3 DNA follows: TGTGCCAGTACCCCGACAGGGGGGGGGTCGAATGGCTACACCTTC.

The chain is built from TRBV12-3 or TRBV12-4 and TRBJ2-7, with D tentatively TRBD1 (5 bases). CDR3 length: 13 amino acids. Deletions cut 11 bases from V and 4 bases from J, with 18 bases between. The DNA of the CDR3 is TGTGCCGGTTGTGTATGGTCAGGGTACGAGCAGTACTTC. As protein: CAGCVWSGYEQYF.